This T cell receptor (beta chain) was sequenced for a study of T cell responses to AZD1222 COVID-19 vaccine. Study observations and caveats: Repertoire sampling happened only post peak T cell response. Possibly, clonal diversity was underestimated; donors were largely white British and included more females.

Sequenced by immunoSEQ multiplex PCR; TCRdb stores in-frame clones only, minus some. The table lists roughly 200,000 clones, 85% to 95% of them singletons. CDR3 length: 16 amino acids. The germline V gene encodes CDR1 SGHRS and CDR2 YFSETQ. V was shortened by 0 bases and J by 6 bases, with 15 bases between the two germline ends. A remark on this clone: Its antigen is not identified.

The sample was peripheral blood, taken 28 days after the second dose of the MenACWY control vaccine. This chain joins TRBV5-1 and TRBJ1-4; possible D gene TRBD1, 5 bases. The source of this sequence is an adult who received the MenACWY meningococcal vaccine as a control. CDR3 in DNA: TGCGCCAGCAGCTTGGTTCCCAGGGCGGAGGATGAAAAACTGTTTTTT. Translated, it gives CASSLVPRAEDEKLFF.